This T cell receptor beta chain was retrieved from a study of shared clonotypes between healthy human individuals. Overall study results and limits: It was only blood that was sampled, and tissue repertoires likely differ. Estimated richness was generally greater in naive than memory subsets. It was the few donors that limited the genetic and exposure-history diversity represented.

Per germline, CDR1 SQVTM and CDR2 ANQGSEA. The CDR3 sequence is 10 residues long. V lost 5 bases and J 10 bases, leaving 8 bases between the germline ends. Assay: immunoSEQ multiplex PCR; the TCRdb copy retains only in-frame clones and omits some. The sample records around 690,000 clones, about 92% being singletons. Pooled CD45RO+ cells and CCR7-negative CD45RA+ TemRA cells made up CD8 memory. For this clone: Its cognate antigen is unknown.

Sequenced material: memory CD8+ T cells from PBMCs. Subset here: CD45RO+ cells pooled with CCR7-negative TemRA cells. The clonotype originates from a man between 18 and 35 years old in good health. Some clones in this sample may be carry-over from other donors' samples. The rearrangement joins TRBV29-1 to TRBJ1-4; no reliable D call. The CDR3: CSVYLGKLFF. The CDR3, as DNA: TGCAGCGTTTACCTGGGAAAACTGTTTTTT.